The entry below describes one T cell receptor beta chain. Its target is unknown. These data belong to a study of beta chain features in type 1 diabetes. Study outcomes and limitations: Shorter TCRB CDR3s, moderately but significantly so, were found in Type 1 diabetes patients in all four CD4+ subsets.

CDR1 is SGHTA, CDR2 FQGNSA, per germline. V was pared by 1 base and J by 3 bases, with 9 bases between. The CDR3 sequence is 15 residues long. Expressed TCRB transcripts were sequenced after all isolated RNA was converted to cDNA. Method: immunoSEQ multiplex PCR; TCRdb's copy keeps in-frame clones and lacks some. The sample lists about 650,000 clones; 9.5% to 15% were seen once. It was via CD45RO/CCR7/CD25/CD127/CD95/CD27 that CD4+ naive, central memory, regulatory and stem cell-like memory cells were sorted. Sequenced material: naive CD4+ T cells from blood. The rearrangement links TRBV7-2 to TRBJ2-2; D gene ambiguous. This sequence was found in a man aged 30-40 years with type 1 diabetes. This chain's CDR3 is CASSLEVGYTGELFF. The CDR3 DNA reads TGTGCCAGCAGCTTAGAAGTCGGGTACACCGGGGAGCTGTTTTTT.